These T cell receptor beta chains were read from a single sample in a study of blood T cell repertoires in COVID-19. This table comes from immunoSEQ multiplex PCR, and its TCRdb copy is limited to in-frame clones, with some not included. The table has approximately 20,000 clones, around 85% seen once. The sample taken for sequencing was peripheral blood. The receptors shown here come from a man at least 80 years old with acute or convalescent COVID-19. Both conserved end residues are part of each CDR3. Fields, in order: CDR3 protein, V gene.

CDR3: CASSLQAGVETQYF; V: TRBV7-2
CDR3: CASSLGGGASPTEAFF; V: TRBV5-6
CDR3: CASSPTGGGFGSPLHF; V: TRBV7-6
CDR3: CASSMSQVLGNQPQHF; V: TRBV19
CDR3: CASSPGVGQPQHF; V: TRBV18
CDR3: CASSLALAEAFF; V: TRBV7-9
CDR3: CASRHRQGIDTEAFF; V: TRBV5-4
CDR3: CASSSRQDTEAFF; V: TRBV12-3/TRBV12-4
CDR3: CASSSRVQAANVLTF; V: TRBV6-5
CDR3: CASSLAPRAAREQYF; V: TRBV7-6
CDR3: CASSSNRGRGNEQFF; V: TRBV27
CDR3: CASRLAETQYF; V: TRBV7-3
CDR3: CASSSPRGWGGTGELFF; V: TRBV5-4
CDR3: CASSLTQYEQYF; V: TRBV11-2
CDR3: CASSQGGSTTEAFF; V: TRBV3-1/TRBV3-2
CDR3: CASSPRDMTSTDTQYF; V: TRBV9
CDR3: CAISESTRDEQYF; V: TRBV10-3
CDR3: CASSYPLRGTANYGYTF; V: TRBV6-2/TRBV6-3
CDR3: CSAALTTGAYEQYF; V: TRBV29-1
CDR3: CASRPHDGELGYTF; V: TRBV6-6
CDR3: CASSLYTDRSYNSPLHF; V: TRBV5-5
CDR3: CASSPIQETQYF; V: TRBV6-2/TRBV6-3
CDR3: CASRAESRRLKVF; V: TRBV3-1/TRBV3-2
CDR3: CASSLGGTDAGELFF; V: TRBV7-8
CDR3: CASSLETGPYEQYF; V: TRBV6-5
CDR3: CASSSKLDGGLAYNSPLHF; V: TRBV5-8
CDR3: CASSYSAGRAGYTF; V: TRBV6-5
CDR3: CASRPSGGILAKNIQYF; V: TRBV27